The T cell receptor beta chain described here comes from a study of CD8 T cells in ankylosing spondylitis. Whole-study findings and limits: Reportedly, significant enrichment of disease-linked clones occurred in matched ankylosing spondylitis synovial fluid. Disease-linked clones proved CD8+ and comparatively uncommon in peripheral blood.

Looked up from germline, CDR1 is SGDLS and CDR2 is YYNGEE. V was pared by 4 bases and J by 1 base, with 15 bases between. This CDR3 spans 16 amino acids. In its sample, this clonotype was seen many times. As yet, its antigen is unknown. Each TCR beta library was made by quantitative 5'-RACE that incorporated molecular barcodes. Via MiXCR, TCRdb re-called the 5' RACE reads, giving one row per CDR3 protein. The table has 150,000 to 200,000 distinct CDR3 sequences, roughly 13% seen once. This TCR was sampled from a female donor with ankylosing spondylitis or in good health (not recorded which). The sample consisted of blood, either unsorted or a sorted T cell fraction (not recorded which). The gene calls are TRBV9 and TRBJ2-1; the D gene is possibly TRBD2 (6 bases). CDR3 bases: TGTGCCAGCAGCCCCACGACGGGAGAATCCTACAATGAGCAGTTCTTC. Amino acid sequence: CASSPTTGESYNEQFF.